These 27 T cell receptor beta chains were sequenced from one sample in a study of cytomegalovirus exposure and HLA in healthy donors. Produced via immunoSEQ multiplex PCR; TCRdb's table is partial and in-frame only. The sample shows more than 90,000 clones, around 85% of them seen only once. Sample: PBMCs. Every receptor here comes from a man aged 18 to 35 in good health and CMV-seropositive.

The rearrangement links TRBV6-6 to TRBJ1-2; 8 bases line up with TRBD1. Germline V CDR1 and CDR2: MNHNY, SVGAGI (reference sequence). This CDR3 has 14 residues. V lost 2 bases and J lost 2; bases outside the gene matches: 1. DNA of the CDR3: TGTGCCAGCAGTTACGGACAGGGCAACTATGGCTACACCTTC. Its protein product is CASSYGQGNYGYTF.

The rearrangement uses TRBV7-9 and TRBJ2-2, with D possibly TRBD2 on 7 matching bases. The CDR3 is made up of 15 amino acids. Germline V lookup: CDR1 SEHNR, CDR2 FQNEAQ (reference sequence). V was clipped by 5 bases and J by 6 bases, with 16 bases between them. The CDR3 region is CASSPVRGLPGELFF. The DNA for the CDR3 is TGTGCCAGCAGCCCCGTGCGGGGGCTCCCCGGGGAGCTGTTTTTT.

The chain uses TRBV7-9 and TRBJ1-1; no reliable D call. The CDR3 has 13 residues. Germline V lookup: CDR1 SEHNR, CDR2 FQNEAQ (reference sequence). Trimming left V 2 bases short and J 4 bases short, with 8 bases between. The CDR3 bases are TGTGCCAGCAGCTTATCGGCAGGCACTGAAGCTTTCTTT. It encodes CASSLSAGTEAFF.

The V and J genes are TRBV6-4 and TRBJ2-1; 10 bases are shared with TRBD1. Per germline, CDR1 MRHNA and CDR2 SNTAGT. The CDR3 contains 14 residues. Unmatched junction bases numbered 5, after V lost 4 bases and J lost 8 bases. Written as DNA, the CDR3 is TGTGCCAGCAGTGCGACAGGGGGCGCAGATGAGCAGTTCTTC. Translated: CASSATGGADEQFF.

The J gene is TRBJ2-3, the V gene TRBV29-1; 9 nucleotides agree with TRBD1. The germline gives CDR1 SQVTM, CDR2 ANQGSEA. CDR3 size: 15 residues. Trimming removed 7 bases from V and 0 bases from J; junction bases left unmatched: 8. The DNA of the CDR3 is TGCAGCGGGACAGGGGTTTTTCCTAGCACAGATACGCAGTATTTT. Translating it yields CSGTGVFPSTDTQYF.

The V gene is TRBV28, the J gene TRBJ1-1; TRBD1 is a possible D gene (5 bases). Trimming pared 3 bases from V and 5 bases from J, leaving 13 bases between. The length of the CDR3 is 14 residues. From germline, CDR1 is MDHEN and CDR2 SYDVKM. CDR3 in amino acids: CASSFVGEGTEAFF. The DNA for the CDR3 is TGTGCCAGCAGTTTTGTTGGGGAGGGGACTGAAGCTTTCTTT.

The chain couples TRBV6-1 to TRBJ1-1, with D hard to call. The germline CDR1 and CDR2 sequences are MNHNS and SASEGT. V dropped 2 bases and J dropped 3 bases, with 22 bases sitting between them. CDR3 length: 18 residues. The CDR3 region has the DNA TGTGCCAGCAGTGAATGGTCGGGAGGCCTATACGGGCACACTGAAGCTTTCTTT. Translation gives CASSEWSGGLYGHTEAFF.

The rearrangement links TRBV20-1 to TRBJ2-5; TRBD2 is a possible D gene (6 bases). CDR1 DFQATT and CDR2 SNEGSKA come from the germline V gene (reference sequence). The CDR3 sequence is 11 residues long. The chain's CDR3 is CTPGTAETQYF. CDR3 in DNA: TGCACCCCCGGGACTGCGGAGACCCAGTACTTC.

The chain recombines TRBV9 with TRBJ1-4; TRBD1 agrees at 9 bases. The V gene end was trimmed by 4 bases and the J gene end by 3 bases; junction bases not matched to a gene: 4. In germline, CDR1 is SGDLS, CDR2 YYNGEE. The CDR3 spans 15 residues. The CDR3 DNA follows: TGTGCCAGCAGCCCCCGGGACAGGGCTAATGAAAAACTGTTTTTT. Its translation is CASSPRDRANEKLFF.

The V call is TRBV18, the J call TRBJ1-5; 10 bases align to TRBD1. Germline CDR1 KGHSH, CDR2 LQKENI. With V trimmed by 5 bases and J by 4 bases, 5 bases remained unmatched. CDR3 length: 15 amino acids. CDR3 sequence: CASSVGQGRNQPQHF. Here the CDR3 DNA reads TGTGCCAGCTCAGTGGGACAGGGGAGGAATCAGCCCCAGCATTTT.

The genes are TRBV5-6 and TRBJ2-7; D is undetermined. The germline V and J ends were trimmed by 3 bases and 2 bases, with 12 bases remaining between them. Germline CDR1 reads SGHDT; CDR2 reads YYEEEE. CDR3 size: 14 residues. The CDR3 nucleotides are TGTGCCAGCAGCTCAGTCACGCTTACCTACGAGCAGTACTTC. Translated, it gives CASSSVTLTYEQYF.

This clone was observed once. Here the CDR3 reads CASSPSQAGPMGKNIQYF. DNA of the CDR3: TGTGCCAGCTCACCTTCTCAAGCGGGGCCCATGGGCAAAAACATTCAGTACTTC. The chain uses TRBV18 and TRBJ2-4, with 7 nucleotides matching TRBD2. With V trimmed by 3 bases and J by 3 bases, 14 bases remained unmatched. The CDR3 has 18 amino acids. Per germline, CDR1 KGHSH and CDR2 LQKENI.

This chain joins TRBV11-1 and TRBJ2-7; no reliable D call. CDR3 size: 17 residues. Between the trimmed V and J ends, which lost 4 bases and 0 bases, there was a span of 19 bases. CDR1 and CDR2 (germline): SGHAT, FQDESV (reference sequence). The CDR3 is CASSYAPSSEPSYEQYF. CDR3 coding DNA: TGTGCCAGCAGCTACGCTCCCTCTTCGGAGCCCTCCTACGAGCAGTACTTC.

J is TRBJ1-3 and V is TRBV19, with 7 bases identical to TRBD1. CDR1 and CDR2 (germline): LNHDA, SQIVND (reference sequence). The ends lost 6 bases at V and 7 bases at J; junction bases unmatched: 9. The CDR3 contains 14 residues. Here the CDR3 reads CASRHTTGPNTIYF. CDR3 DNA sequence: TGTGCCAGTAGGCACACGACAGGGCCGAACACCATATATTTT.

The rearrangement links TRBV28 to TRBJ2-1, with 8 bases identical to TRBD2. Germline loops: CDR1 MDHEN, CDR2 SYDVKM. This CDR3 is built from 16 residues. V lost 2 bases and J lost 7; bases outside the gene matches: 10. The CDR3 DNA is TGTGCCAGCAGTTTACAATGGGCGGGGGGCTCGAATGAGCAGTTCTTC. Translated, it gives CASSLQWAGGSNEQFF.

The V gene is TRBV9, the J gene TRBJ2-3, with D tentatively TRBD2 (5 bases). This CDR3 has 14 amino acids. Trimming took off 1 base at V and 1 base at J, with 7 bases between the two ends. Looked up from germline, CDR1 is SGDLS and CDR2 is YYNGEE. The CDR3 bases are TGTGCCAGCAGCGTAAGCGGACGCACAGATACGCAGTATTTT. Its translation: CASSVSGRTDTQYF.

V usage is TRBV6-4 and J usage is TRBJ1-6; D is ambiguous. The germline CDR1 and CDR2 sequences are MRHNA and SNTAGT. V lost 6 bases and J 6 bases, leaving 12 bases between the germline ends. The CDR3 covers 14 residues. CDR3 in DNA: TGTGCCAGCAGGGTTGGTAGTTCTAATTCACCCCTCCACTTT. Its translation: CASRVGSSNSPLHF.

This chain joins TRBV5-1 and TRBJ2-3; 7 bases match TRBD1. J gave up 0 bases and V 4 bases, and 5 bases lay outside the gene matches. The CDR3 runs 15 residues. Germline V lookup: CDR1 SGHRS, CDR2 YFSETQ. The CDR3 reads CASSTPGQSTDTQYF. CDR3 nucleotide sequence: TGCGCCAGCAGCACGCCGGGACAGAGCACAGATACGCAGTATTTT.

This chain uses TRBV7-9 with TRBJ2-1, with 8 bases lining up with TRBD1. Per germline, CDR1 SEHNR and CDR2 FQNEAQ (reference sequence). V gave up 5 bases and J gave up 7 bases; unmatched junction bases: 10. This CDR3 contains 15 residues. CDR3 sequence reads: CASSRGQGKSNEQFF. The CDR3 nucleotides read TGTGCCAGCAGCCGCGGACAGGGTAAGAGTAATGAGCAGTTCTTC.

V and J are TRBV7-2 and TRBJ2-7; D is unclear. Trimming took off 5 bases at V and 2 bases at J, with 7 bases between the two ends. Per the germline V gene, CDR1 is SGHTA and CDR2 is FQGNSA. This CDR3 region has 12 residues. The chain's CDR3 is CASSLDTYEQYF. The CDR3 region has the DNA TGTGCCAGCAGCCTTGACACCTACGAGCAGTACTTC.

This clone showed up just a few times. This chain connects TRBV6-1 to TRBJ2-4; TRBD2 aligns across 7 bases. V was clipped by 1 base and J by 8 bases; unmatched bases: 14. The CDR3 has 17 amino acids. The germline V gene encodes CDR1 MNHNS and CDR2 SASEGT. Here the CDR3 reads CASSEGAGEGPRDIQYF. CDR3 in DNA: TGTGCCAGCAGTGAAGGGGCGGGGGAGGGCCCGCGGGACATTCAGTACTTC.

The J gene is TRBJ1-1, the V gene TRBV19, with D possibly TRBD1 on 6 matching bases. This CDR3 has 13 amino acids. Trimming took 1 base from V and 6 from J, leaving 9 bases between them. Germline CDR1 and CDR2: LNHDA and SQIVND (reference sequence). CDR3 sequence: CASSIAGVAEAFF. CDR3 coding DNA: TGTGCCAGTAGTATAGCAGGGGTCGCTGAAGCTTTCTTT.

CDR3 DNA sequence: TGCGCCAGCAGCCAAGAATTACGACGGGGGGGCACAGATACGCAGTATTTT. Its protein product is CASSQELRRGGTDTQYF. The V gene is TRBV4-3, the J gene TRBJ2-3, with 7 bases that match TRBD2. The CDR3 has 17 amino acids. CDR1 LGHNA and CDR2 YSLEER come from the germline V gene. The V and J ends lost 0 bases and 1 base, in that order; junction bases with no gene match: 7.

The CDR3 sequence: CSARVGSEQFF. CDR3 DNA sequence: TGCAGTGCTAGGGTGGGGAGTGAGCAGTTCTTC. V usage is TRBV20-1 and J usage is TRBJ2-1; TRBD2 might be the D (5 bases). In germline, CDR1 is DFQATT, CDR2 SNEGSKA (reference sequence). With 3 bases removed from V and 9 bases from J, the gap between germline ends came to 9 bases. The CDR3 extends over 11 amino acids.

The chain recombines TRBV28 with TRBJ1-6; 7 bases map to TRBD1. CDR3 size: 14 residues. The V gene's germline CDR1 is MDHEN and CDR2 SYDVKM. Unmatched junction bases numbered 9, after V lost 7 bases and J lost 9 bases. The CDR3 DNA follows: TGTGCCAGCAAGGGGGCGGACGCCCTTTCACCCCTCCACTTT. Translation gives CASKGADALSPLHF.

The chain employs TRBV19 and TRBJ2-3, with 11 bases identical to TRBD2. CDR3 length equals 17 residues. V lost 3 bases to trimming and J lost 2 bases; unmatched junction nucleotides: 7. Germline lookup yields CDR1 LNHDA and CDR2 SQIVND (reference sequence). The CDR3: CASSMGLTSGATDTQYF. CDR3 nucleotide sequence: TGTGCCAGTAGTATGGGGTTGACTAGCGGGGCCACAGATACGCAGTATTTT.

The J gene is TRBJ2-1, the V gene TRBV19; 8 nucleotides line up with TRBD2. The V and J ends lost 6 bases and 5 bases, in that order; junction bases with no gene match: 9. The germline V gene has CDR1 LNHDA and CDR2 SQIVND (reference sequence). The CDR3 covers 15 residues. The CDR3 spells CASSILAGRDNEQFF. The CDR3 nucleotides are TGTGCCAGTAGCATATTAGCGGGGCGGGACAATGAGCAGTTCTTC. Drawing the rest from reference TRBV19 and TRBJ2-1, the complete variable domain is DGGITQSPKYLFRKEGQNVTLSCEQNLNHDAMYWYRQDPGQGLRLIYYSQIVNDFQKGDIAEGYSVSREKKESFPLTVTSAQKNPTAFYLCASSILAGRDNEQFFGPGTRLTVL.